The 17 T cell receptor beta chains given below trace back to one sample, sequenced in a study of early T cells in non-severe SARS-CoV-2 infection. TCRdb independently ran MiXCR on the 5' RACE reads; one entry per CDR3 protein. Among around 52,000 distinct CDR3 sequences listed, roughly 6.8% were seen once. The sample consisted of whole blood. The origin of the receptors is an adult who was a healthcare worker with PCR-confirmed SARS-CoV-2 infection or an uninfected control (not recorded which).

Ten or more counts support this clonotype. The chain uses TRBV3-1 and TRBJ2-3; D may match TRBD1 or TRBD2 (6 bases each). V was pared by 2 bases and J by 3 bases, with 15 bases between. Germline V lookup: CDR1 LGHDT, CDR2 YNNKEL (reference sequence). The CDR3 is 16 residues long. CDR3 bases: TGTGCCAGCAGCCAATCCAGAGGGGGGACGACAGATACGCAGTATTTT. Residues: CASSQSRGGTTDTQYF.

The table lists this clonotype with a few counts. The chain links TRBV19 to TRBJ2-7; 10 nucleotides align to TRBD2. The CDR3 has 15 residues. The germline CDR1 and CDR2 sequences are LNHDA and SQIVND (reference sequence). Trimming at V came to 10 bases and at J to 2 bases, leaving 11 bases not matched to a gene. CDR3 DNA sequence: TGTGCCACCAGTACGGCTAGCGGGGGTACCTACGAGCAGTACTTC. Protein: CATSTASGGTYEQYF.

This chain links TRBV29-1 with TRBJ2-5; 7 nucleotides align to TRBD1. The J segment lost 4 bases and the V segment lost 3 bases, leaving 5 bases of the junction unmatched. The germline gives CDR1 SQVTM, CDR2 ANQGSEA. This CDR3 comprises 13 residues. CDR3 DNA sequence: TGCAGCGTTGAGACAGGGAACGGAGAGACCCAGTACTTC. Its translation is CSVETGNGETQYF.

This clonotype was observed at least ten times. The J gene is TRBJ1-3, the V gene TRBV20-1, with TRBD1 as a possible D gene (5 bases). CDR1 and CDR2 from the germline V gene are DFQATT and SNEGSKA (reference sequence). V was trimmed by 2 bases and J by 0 bases, leaving 11 bases between them. CDR3 length: 15 amino acids. CDR3 coding DNA: TGCAGTGCTAGAATTGGCCAGGGCTCTGGAAACACCATATATTTT. Protein product: CSARIGQGSGNTIYF.

This clonotype was found a few times. The chain carries TRBV11-2 and TRBJ2-1, with 8 bases matching TRBD2. Germline loops: CDR1 SGHAT, CDR2 FQNNGV. CDR3 length: 14 amino acids. V was clipped by 1 base and J by 5 bases; unmatched bases: 1. CDR3: CASSLAGGDNEQFF. CDR3 bases: TGTGCCAGCAGCTTAGCGGGGGGGGACAATGAGCAGTTCTTC.

Ten or more counts support this clonotype. V gene TRBV20-1 combines with J gene TRBJ1-1; no firm D call. Germline CDR1 is DFQATT and CDR2 is SNEGSKA (reference sequence). The CDR3 extends over 8 amino acids. V gave up 6 bases and J gave up 8 bases, with 4 bases separating them. CDR3 DNA: TGCAGTGCAAAAGAAGCTTTCTTT. It codes for CSAKEAFF.

With respect to this clonotype: This sequence may be a read error, since a much larger clone differs from it by one base. DNA for the CDR3: TGTGCCAGCAGTTTTTCATGGAATACGCAGTATTTT. Translated, it gives CASSFSWNTQYF. The chain carries TRBV12-3 or TRBV12-4 and TRBJ2-3; D remains unclear. V lost 3 bases and J 7 bases, leaving 8 bases between the germline ends. This CDR3 is built from 12 residues.

This clonotype appeared many times. V usage is TRBV10-1 and J usage is TRBJ1-1, with TRBD1 matching over 8 bases. Trimming took 6 bases from V and 10 from J; bases not matched to a gene: 10. This CDR3 spans 13 amino acids. CDR1 is WNHNN, CDR2 SYGVQD, per germline (reference sequence). The CDR3 reads CASSSGGRTRAFF. CDR3 in DNA: TGCGCCAGCAGCTCAGGGGGCCGGACGAGAGCTTTCTTT.

This clonotype was seen more than once but under ten times. This sequence joins TRBV29-1 and TRBJ2-3; D perhaps matches TRBD1 (7 bases). The germline CDR1 and CDR2 sequences are SQVTM and ANQGSEA. The CDR3 runs to 13 residues. V was trimmed by 6 bases and J by 5 bases, leaving 15 bases between them. CDR3 DNA sequence: TGCAGCGTGACCCAGGGGGGCCAAGATACGCAGTATTTT. This codes for CSVTQGGQDTQYF.

A few counts support this clonotype. This chain's CDR3 is CASSSPDRGLYGYTF. The CDR3 DNA sequence: TGTGCCAGTAGTTCGCCGGACAGGGGACTCTATGGCTACACCTTC. The chain recombines TRBV19 with TRBJ1-2, with TRBD1 matching over 9 bases. Germline V lookup: CDR1 LNHDA, CDR2 SQIVND (reference sequence). The V segment lost 5 bases and the J segment 4 bases; nucleotides outside the gene matches: 8. The CDR3 is 15 amino acids.

This clonotype is termed medium-sized. The V call is TRBV7-9, the J call TRBJ2-5, with D perhaps TRBD2 (6 bases). The germline gives CDR1 SEHNR, CDR2 FQNEAQ (reference sequence). The CDR3 extends over 16 amino acids. V lost 3 bases, J lost 1 base, and 15 bases lay in between. CDR3 residues: CASSFQVSGVQETQYF. Written as DNA, the CDR3 is TGTGCCAGCAGCTTCCAAGTTTCGGGGGTCCAAGAGACCCAGTACTTC.

There are many counts of this clonotype. The chain combines TRBV6-1 with TRBJ1-5; D perhaps matches TRBD1 (5 bases). From germline, CDR1 is MNHNS and CDR2 SASEGT. Trimming cost V 6 bases and J 0 bases, with 21 bases left between them. This CDR3 is built from 18 residues. The CDR3 DNA sequence: TGTGCCAGCAGGACCAGGGAAGCGCGGGCGGGTAGCAATCAGCCCCAGCATTTT. This codes for CASRTREARAGSNQPQHF.

This clonotype was recorded a few times. V gene TRBV7-8 combines with J gene TRBJ2-3; 7 bases line up with TRBD1. Germline CDR1 reads SGHVS; CDR2 reads FQNEAQ. J gave up 3 bases and V 5 bases, and 11 bases lay outside the gene matches. The CDR3 runs to 16 residues. CDR3 loop: CASSPDRVGATDTQYF. DNA of the CDR3: TGTGCCAGCAGCCCCGACAGGGTAGGGGCGACAGATACGCAGTATTTT.

This clonotype occurred many times. The chain employs TRBV4-3 and TRBJ2-7; a possible D gene is TRBD1 (6 bases). The CDR3 contains 15 residues. V was clipped by 2 bases and J by 0 bases, with 11 bases between them. CDR1 and CDR2 from the germline V gene are LGHNA and YSLEER. The CDR3 region has the DNA TGCGCCAGCAGCCAACTGCAGGACAGCTCCTACGAGCAGTACTTC. Its protein is CASSQLQDSSYEQYF.

A word on this clonotype: A much larger clone differs from this one at a single base, so this may be a read error. The rearrangement uses TRBV9 and TRBJ2-3; no definite D call. CDR3 size: 15 residues. Germline V gene lookup returns CDR1 SGDLS and CDR2 YYNGEE. CDR3 DNA sequence: TGTACCAGCAGCGTAGTTGGGGTGCACACAGATACGCAGTATTTT. This translates into CTSSVVGVHTDTQYF.

Many counts were recorded for this clonotype. The chain links TRBV12-3 or TRBV12-4 to TRBJ2-7, with D unclear. The CDR3 spans 12 residues. Trimming left V 6 bases short and J 2 bases short, with 8 bases between. The CDR3 spells CASRYWAYEQYF. For the CDR3, the DNA is TGTGCCAGCAGGTACTGGGCCTACGAGCAGTACTTC.

This clonotype has a count of ten or more. The chain has TRBV3-1 and TRBJ2-2; no reliable D call. The V end was cut by 3 bases, the J end by 5 bases, with 4 bases between. Germline lookup yields CDR1 LGHDT and CDR2 YNNKEL (reference sequence). This CDR3 has 12 residues. The DNA for the CDR3 is TGTGCCAGCAGCCAGGGTACCGGGGAGCTGTTTTTT. Its translation is CASSQGTGELFF. The whole variable domain, remainder taken from reference TRBV3-1 and TRBJ2-2, is DTAVSQTPKYLVTQMGNDKSIKCEQNLGHDTMYWYKQDSKKFLKIMFSYNNKELIINETVPNRFSPKSPDKAHLNLHINSLELGDSAVYFCASSQGTGELFFGEGSRLTVL.